The TCR beta chain under discussion was sequenced for a study of human T cells and chemical hapten exposure. Study-wide results and caveats: Having alopecia, donors may respond immunologically unlike healthy people.

The germline V gene has CDR1 SQVTM and CDR2 ANQGSEA. Trimming shortened V by 4 bases and J by 5 bases, and 14 bases separated the two germline ends. The CDR3 has 14 amino acids. Time point defined: patch test 1, 2 weeks after DPC sensitization. As to treatment: therapeutic diphenylcyclopropenone sensitization with weekly scalp DPC. At patch-test visits, sampling came before the patch test. Sample donors consisted of patients with alopecia, aged 18 to 70 years, who were suitable for DPC. The library tagged each cDNA molecule with unique molecular identifiers. TCRdb reprocessed the RACE reads with MiXCR, giving one entry per CDR3 protein. The table has some 81,000 distinct CDR3 sequences, 7.5% to 9.5% seen once. With respect to this clonotype: Its antigen is still unknown.

Sequencing used whole blood, obtained in connection with sensitization to the hapten diphenylcyclopropenone (DPC). This clonotype was obtained from a woman in her thirties with alopecia areata. Some clones in this sample may be carry-over from other donors' samples. This chain joins TRBV29-1 and TRBJ2-2; possibly TRBD1 or TRBD2 for D (5 bases each). As DNA, the CDR3 is TGCAGCGTTGTTAGGGACGGAACAACCGGGGAGCTGTTTTTT. Translating it yields CSVVRDGTTGELFF.